This passage covers 13 T cell receptor beta chains from one sample sequenced in a study of cytomegalovirus exposure and HLA in healthy donors. Amplification used 60 Vbeta primers and 13 Jbeta primers. The method was immunoSEQ multiplex PCR; TCRdb's version includes in-frame clones alone and lacks a portion of them. The profile shows some 130,000 clones, 80% of them singletons. Specimen: PBMCs. The receptor source for this set is a man aged 25-45 years in good health and CMV-seronegative.

The chain joins TRBV29-1 to TRBJ2-3, with D unclear. With 6 bases removed from V and 2 bases from J, the gap between germline ends came to 6 bases. This CDR3 has 11 amino acids. Germline V CDR1 and CDR2: SQVTM, ANQGSEA. DNA for the CDR3: TGCAGCGTACGGTCCACAGATACGCAGTATTTT. Its translation: CSVRSTDTQYF.

V usage is TRBV28 and J usage is TRBJ1-2; TRBD1 agrees at 7 bases. This CDR3 spans 14 amino acids. The trim removed 5 bases at V and 4 bases at J, leaving 7 bases unmatched. In germline, CDR1 is MDHEN, CDR2 SYDVKM. CDR3: CASSTRGFFYGYTF. The DNA of the CDR3 is TGTGCCAGCAGTACCAGGGGGTTTTTCTATGGCTACACCTTC.

This clone was seen just once. The chain links TRBV28 to TRBJ2-5, with D tentatively TRBD2 (6 bases). Germline V gene data show CDR1 as MDHEN and CDR2 as SYDVKM. The CDR3 length is 14 residues. The V end lost 6 bases, the J end lost 5 bases, and 16 bases lay between the germline ends. The CDR3: CASRDDSGGETQYF. In DNA, the CDR3 is TGTGCCAGCAGGGACGACAGTGGAGGGGAGACCCAGTACTTC.

The chain uses TRBV15 and TRBJ2-7, with D perhaps matching TRBD2 (5 bases). Germline V gives CDR1 LNHNV, CDR2 YYDKDF (reference sequence). The CDR3 is 14 residues long. Trimming cost V 0 bases and J 3 bases, with 9 bases left between them. CDR3 coding DNA: TGTGCCACCAGCAGAGATAGAGGGAACTACGAGCAGTACTTC. This gives the protein CATSRDRGNYEQYF.

The chain recombines TRBV5-8 with TRBJ1-5, with D unresolved. The CDR3 is made up of 15 amino acids. Trimming removed 2 bases from V and 2 bases from J, with 11 bases in between. Germline CDR1 is SGHTS and CDR2 is YDEGEE. The CDR3 DNA follows: TGTGCCAGCAGCTTACGGGGAAGAGGCAATCAGCCCCAGCATTTT. This gives the protein CASSLRGRGNQPQHF.

The chain recombines TRBV10-1 with TRBJ2-1, with TRBD2 matching 11 bases. J gave up 6 bases and V 0 bases, and 4 bases lay outside the gene matches. This CDR3 is built from 16 residues. Germline-derived CDR1 and CDR2 are WNHNN and SYGVQD (reference sequence). The CDR3 reads CASSESETSGANEQFF. The CDR3 DNA sequence: TGCGCCAGCAGTGAGTCCGAGACTAGCGGGGCCAATGAGCAGTTCTTC.

This clone was observed a single time. The V and J genes are TRBV14 and TRBJ2-5, with 7 nucleotides matching TRBD2. J gave up 5 bases and V 4 bases, and 4 bases lay outside the gene matches. This CDR3 comprises 13 residues. CDR1 and CDR2 (germline): SGHDN, FVKESK. The CDR3 reads CASSPGGAETQYF. The CDR3 DNA reads as TGTGCCAGCAGCCCGGGAGGTGCTGAGACCCAGTACTTC.

This clone was counted between two and nine times. CDR3 in DNA: TGCGCCAGCAGCCGCCGGGAGACTAAGTACCAAGAGACCCAGTACTTC. This gives the protein CASSRRETKYQETQYF. The genes are TRBV4-1 and TRBJ2-5; tentatively, D is TRBD2 (6 bases). V gave up 4 bases and J gave up 0 bases, with 15 bases separating them. CDR3 length: 16 residues. Germline-derived CDR1 and CDR2 are MGHRA and YSYEKL.

V usage is TRBV28 and J usage is TRBJ1-5; 8 nucleotides agree with TRBD1. The length of the CDR3 is 15 residues. Looked up from germline, CDR1 is MDHEN and CDR2 is SYDVKM. V trimming: 5 bases; J trimming: 7 bases; junction bases outside the gene matches: 10. The CDR3 nucleotides read TGTGCCAGCAGTCAAGACAGGGGCTCTGGGCAGCCCCAGCATTTT. This sequence encodes CASSQDRGSGQPQHF.

The genes are TRBV27 and TRBJ2-7; 9 nucleotides agree with TRBD2. CDR3 size: 15 residues. The germline gives CDR1 MNHEY, CDR2 SMNVEV (reference sequence). V trimming: 4 bases; J trimming: 2 bases; junction bases outside the gene matches: 6. The CDR3 sequence: CASSSTSGDPYEQYF. The CDR3 DNA reads TGTGCCAGCAGTTCGACTAGCGGAGACCCCTACGAGCAGTACTTC.

V and J are TRBV4-1 and TRBJ2-7; 10 bases fit TRBD1. V lost 1 base and J lost 4; bases outside the gene matches: 4. Germline lookup yields CDR1 MGHRA and CDR2 YSYEKL. The CDR3 spans 15 residues. The DNA of the CDR3 is TGCGCCAGCAGCCAAGCGGGACAGGGGCCGTACGAGCAGTACTTC. Its protein product is CASSQAGQGPYEQYF.

The chain employs TRBV7-9 and TRBJ2-2, with D unclear. V lost 1 base and J 6 bases, leaving 12 bases between the germline ends. CDR1 and CDR2 from the germline V gene are SEHNR and FQNEAQ (reference sequence). The CDR3 is made up of 15 amino acids. The CDR3 sequence is CASSLDLLSAGELFF. In DNA form, the CDR3 reads TGTGCCAGCAGCTTAGATCTACTTTCTGCCGGGGAGCTGTTTTTT.

The V and J genes are TRBV29-1 and TRBJ2-3; 7 nucleotides align to TRBD2. CDR1 and CDR2 from the germline V gene are SQVTM and ANQGSEA. There are 16 residues in the CDR3. After removal of 4 bases from V and 7 bases from J, the junction contained 17 bases not matched to a gene. The CDR3 DNA reads as TGCAGCGTTGCAACCACCCTCGGGGAGGGGTGGCATACGCAGTATTTT. Amino acid sequence: CSVATTLGEGWHTQYF.